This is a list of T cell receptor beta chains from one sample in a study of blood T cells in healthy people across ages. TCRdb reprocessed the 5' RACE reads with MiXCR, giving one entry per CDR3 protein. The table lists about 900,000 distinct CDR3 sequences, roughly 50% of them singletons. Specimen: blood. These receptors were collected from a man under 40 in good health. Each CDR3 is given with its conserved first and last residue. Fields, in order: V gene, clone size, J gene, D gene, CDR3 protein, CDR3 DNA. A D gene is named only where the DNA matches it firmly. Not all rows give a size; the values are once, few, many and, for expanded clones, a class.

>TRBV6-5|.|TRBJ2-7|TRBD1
CASSYLDRGGYEQYF
TGTGCCAGCAGTTACCTGGACAGGGGCGGCTACGAGCAGTACTTC
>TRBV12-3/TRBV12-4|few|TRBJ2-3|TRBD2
CASSFLSSGGWTDTQYF
TGTGCCAGCAGTTTCCTCTCTAGCGGGGGGTGGACAGATACGCAGTATTTT
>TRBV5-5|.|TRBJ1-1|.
CASSRNGGRDTEAFF
TGTGCCAGCAGCCGGAACGGGGGTCGGGACACTGAAGCTTTCTTT
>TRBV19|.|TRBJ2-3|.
CASSISILGSDTQYF
TGTGCCAGTAGTATTAGTATCCTTGGTTCAGATACGCAGTATTTT
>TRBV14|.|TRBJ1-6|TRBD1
CASSLGTGINSPLHF
TGTGCCAGCAGTCTCGGGACAGGGATTAATTCACCCCTCCACTTT
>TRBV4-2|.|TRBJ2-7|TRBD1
CASSQEPGQGYEQYF
TGTGCCAGCAGCCAAGAGCCGGGACAGGGCTACGAGCAGTACTTC
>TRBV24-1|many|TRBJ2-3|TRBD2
CATSGKTSVDTQYF
TGTGCCACCAGTGGGAAGACTAGCGTAGATACGCAGTATTTT
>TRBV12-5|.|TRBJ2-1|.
CASGLGSYEQFF
TGTGCTAGTGGTTTGGGCTCCTATGAGCAGTTCTTC
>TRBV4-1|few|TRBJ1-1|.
CASSQVLTRTGQNTEAFF
TGCGCCAGCAGCCAAGTTTTAACCCGAACGGGGCAGAACACTGAAGCTTTCTTT
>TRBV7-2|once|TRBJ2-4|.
CASRMMYGLAKNIQYF
TGTGCCAGCAGGATGATGTACGGTTTAGCCAAAAACATTCAGTACTTC
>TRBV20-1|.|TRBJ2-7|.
CSAWGETSYEQYF
TGCAGTGCTTGGGGCGAGACTTCCTACGAGCAGTACTTC
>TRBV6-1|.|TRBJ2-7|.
CASSEIAGSSYEQYF
TGTGCCAGCAGTGAAATCGCGGGGAGCTCCTACGAGCAGTACTTC
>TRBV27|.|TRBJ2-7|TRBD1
CASEDRQGLRGEQYF
TGTGCCAGTGAGGATCGACAGGGTTTAAGGGGCGAGCAGTACTTC
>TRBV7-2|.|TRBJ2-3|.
CASSFSQFTDTQYF
TGTGCCAGCAGCTTCAGTCAGTTCACAGATACGCAGTATTTT
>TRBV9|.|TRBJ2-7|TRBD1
CASSETGTEQYF
TGTGCCAGCAGCGAGACAGGGACCGAGCAGTACTTC
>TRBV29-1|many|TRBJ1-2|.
CSVGLSAPRGYTF
TGCAGCGTTGGGTTGAGTGCGCCGAGGGGCTACACCTTC
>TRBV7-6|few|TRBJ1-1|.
CASSLTEDTEAFF
TGTGCCAGCAGCTTAACTGAGGACACTGAAGCTTTCTTT
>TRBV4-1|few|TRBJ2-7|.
CASSQDRTDNYEQYF
TGCGCCAGCAGCCAAGATCGAACTGACAACTACGAGCAGTACTTC
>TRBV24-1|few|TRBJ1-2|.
CATSDSRTGYGYTF
TGTGCCACCAGTGACTCTCGGACTGGCTATGGCTACACCTTC
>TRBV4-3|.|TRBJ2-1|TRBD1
CASSQDRNRGRLEQFF
TGCGCCAGCAGCCAAGATCGGAACAGGGGGCGCCTTGAGCAGTTCTTC
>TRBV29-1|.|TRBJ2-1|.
CSVIRSGAGNEQFF
TGCAGCGTGATTCGATCGGGGGCCGGTAATGAGCAGTTCTTC
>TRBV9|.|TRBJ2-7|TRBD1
CASSVGIGTGGYEQYF
TGTGCCAGCAGCGTAGGTATCGGGACAGGGGGCTACGAGCAGTACTTC